This T cell receptor (beta chain) was sequenced during a study of T cell responses to AZD1222 COVID-19 vaccine (dated by TCRdb to the early 2020s). Study-level background: AZD1222 recipients with second doses at about 4 weeks or about 12 weeks were pooled, because spike-specific TCR depth and breadth did not differ between schedules. Trial participants were enrolled by age into 18-55, 56-69 and 70-plus year subgroups, with approximately 150, 28 and 58 TCR-sequenced participants respectively. A total of approximately 230 trial participants underwent TCR sequencing, of whom some 210 received two doses of AZD1222 and around 26 received two doses of the MenACWY control vaccine.

The CDR3 regions of human TCRbeta chains were analyzed by immunosequencing. Regarding the original processing steps: Repertoire TCRs were checked for matches against a reference library of SARS-CoV-2-specific TCRs that had been generated using the MIRA antigen-specificity platform. Breadth was defined as the fraction of unique TCRs that were SARS-CoV-2-associated, and depth was defined as the fraction of total T cells that were SARS-CoV-2-associated. Each spike-specific TCR was assigned to its reactive spike region and to a CD4 or CD8 class using the MIRA data. Log10-transformed breadth and depth values were compared by one-way ANOVA with Sidak's multiple comparisons tests. This is the immuneACCESS table as TCRdb keeps it, with only in-frame sequences that have V and J called. A part of the clones is gone; compared with another copy, unresolved V genes explain less than half, and the rest is unexplained. The D gene and trimming were derived from the DNA, and the V and J assignments and clone size from that table. For this sample the table gives 180,000 or so clones, of which about 86% were detected only once. Jointly, the top ten make up 7.5% to 9.5% of the sample.

Beyond this particular receptor, the publication reports: In the small 56-69-year group, the increase in depth fell short of significance, most likely because of low power. Vaccine-associated CD4 TCRs spanned the whole spike protein, with dominant responses in regions 160-218 and 743-854. Epitopes outside the regions mutated in the B.1.351 and B.1.1.7 variants were reportedly recognized by nearly half of the unique spike-specific TCRs. Because no day 14 peak-response samples were available, repertoires were characterized only after the peak T cell response. Participants were mostly white British, with more females than males. The authors suggested clonal diversity may have been underestimated. Spike-specific TCR breadth and depth rose significantly after two AZD1222 doses compared with day 0 and with MenACWY recipients. Conclusions about previously exposed vaccinees were limited because only a handful of AZD1222 recipients were SARS-CoV-2 seropositive at baseline.

Regarding this clone: Its recognized antigen is unknown. Base qualities are not provided; no much larger clone lies one nucleotide away.

This sample's time point label indicates: baseline before first vaccination. Vaccinee samples were obtained from the UK trials COV001 and COV002, which included a single-blind randomized controlled phase 2/3 trial of AZD1222 (ChAdOx1 nCoV-19) in healthy adults. For TCRbeta chain sequencing, PBMC samples from trial participants were taken at day 0 and at day 28 after the second dose. CDR1 and CDR2 are read off the germline V gene as SGHDT and YYEEEE. The CDR3 spans 14 residues, from the cysteine through the phenylalanine. Only the CDR3 portion is preserved as DNA: 42 bases, with reading frame beginning at the first base. V was cut back by 0 bases and J by 10 bases, leaving a gap of 11 bases between them.

The source was peripheral blood, collected on day 0 of AZD1222 vaccination. The chain is assembled from TRBV5-6 and TRBJ1-6; D gene: possibly TRBD1, on 5 matching bases. This TCR came from an adult in good health. The CDR3 reads CASSLGKGASPLHF. The base sequence is TGTGCCAGCAGCTTGGGGAAAGGGGCCTCACCCCTCCACTTT. Supplemented by the reference TRBV5-6 and TRBJ1-6 proteins around the CDR3, the complete variable domain is DAGVTQSPTHLIKTRGQQVTLRCSPKSGHDTVSWYQQALGQGPQFIFQYYEEEERQRGNFPDRFSGHQFPNYSSELNVNALLLGDSALYLCASSLGKGASPLHFGNGTRLTVT.